This TCR beta chain appears in the sequencing data of a study of T-cell reconstitution after alpha-beta-depleted transplantation in children. This sample's TCRbeta library carried unique molecular identifier barcodes. TCRdb re-called the PCR reads through MiXCR, storing one row per CDR3 protein. This sample carries fewer than 700,000 distinct CDR3 sequences, about an eighth of them seen once, and the ten largest clones take about 2%. General study findings and limits: Alpha-beta T cells present about two months after transplant were reported to originate from several hundred expanded graft clones. At the one-year point after transplant, T-cell counts and TCRbeta diversity were found to come mostly from T cells that had been newly produced. Surviving recipient T cells and thymic progenitors underlay high day-60 TCRbeta diversity in some patients.

Trimming at V came to 6 bases and at J to 4 bases, leaving 6 bases not matched to a gene. Germline V lookup: CDR1 KGHSH, CDR2 LQKENI. This CDR3 has 14 amino acids. There are a few counts of this clonotype. Its antigen is not identified. The sequence was collected from a male patient younger than 18 who had a stem cell transplant for acute myeloid leukemia, so the T cells may come from the graft donor. The chain has TRBV18 and TRBJ2-5; 9 bases map to TRBD1. Sequenced here: PBMCs, mostly from graft donor cells, sampled 360 days after TCRalphabeta/CD19-depleted stem cell transplant. The CDR3 DNA sequence: TGTGCCAGCTCGTCCGGGACAGGGACAGAGACCCAGTACTTC. Amino acid sequence: CASSSGTGTETQYF.